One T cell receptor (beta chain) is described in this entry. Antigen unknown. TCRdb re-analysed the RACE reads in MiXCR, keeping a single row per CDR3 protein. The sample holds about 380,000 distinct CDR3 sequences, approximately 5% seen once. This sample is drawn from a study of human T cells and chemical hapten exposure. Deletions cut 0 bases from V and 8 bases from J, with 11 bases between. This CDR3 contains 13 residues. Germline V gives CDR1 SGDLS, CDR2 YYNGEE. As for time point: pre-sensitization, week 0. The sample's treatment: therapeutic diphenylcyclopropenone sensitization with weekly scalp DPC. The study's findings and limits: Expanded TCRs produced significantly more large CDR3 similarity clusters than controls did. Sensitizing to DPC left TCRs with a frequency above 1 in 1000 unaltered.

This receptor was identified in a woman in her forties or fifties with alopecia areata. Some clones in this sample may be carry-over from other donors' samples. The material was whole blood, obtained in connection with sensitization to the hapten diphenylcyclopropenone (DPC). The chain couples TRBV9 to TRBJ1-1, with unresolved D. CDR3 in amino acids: CASSVASRSEAFF. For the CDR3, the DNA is TGTGCCAGCAGCGTAGCTAGCAGAAGCGAAGCTTTCTTT. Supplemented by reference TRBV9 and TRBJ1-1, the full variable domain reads DSGVTQTPKHLITATGQRVTLRCSPRSGDLSVYWYQQSLDQGLQFLIQYYNGEERAKGNILERFSAQQFPDLHSELNLSSLELGDSALYFCASSVASRSEAFFGQGTRLTVV.